This T cell receptor (beta chain) was documented in a study of beta chain features in type 1 diabetes. General study findings and limits: For Type 1 diabetes patients, all four CD4+ subsets carried TCRB CDR3s that were moderately but significantly shorter.

Regarding this clone: The antigen remains undetermined.

All of the isolated RNA was reverse transcribed, so expressed TCRB transcripts were sequenced. The table came from immunoSEQ multiplex PCR; TCRdb's copy has only in-frame clones and leaves some out. This table holds about 160,000 clones, 7.8% found once. Germline loops: CDR1 KGHSH, CDR2 LQKENI. V was shortened by 2 bases and J by 1 base, with 12 bases between the two germline ends. The CDR3 consists of 16 residues. This sequence joins TRBV18 and TRBJ1-5; D remains ambiguous. Sequencing used central memory CD4+ T cells from blood. The source of this sequence is a woman aged 40 to 50 with type 1 diabetes. The CDR3 here is CASSPGPVGSNQPQHF. CDR3 coding DNA: TGTGCCAGCTCACCAGGGCCAGTTGGAAGCAATCAGCCCCAGCATTTT.